This T cell receptor beta chain was captured by sequencing in a study of blood T cell repertoires in COVID-19. The germline V gene has CDR1 MDHEN and CDR2 SYDVKM. V was trimmed by 4 bases and J by 10 bases, leaving 13 bases between them. This CDR3 has 12 amino acids. Study processing details: Reference gene primers were amplified, and this amplification served to estimate nucleated cell counts. Data came from immunoSEQ multiplex PCR; TCRdb stores just in-frame clones and leaves some out. Clone size and the V and J calls come from that table; the DNA yielded D and trimming. The profile shows about 35,000 clones, around 83% of them singletons.

The sequenced sample consisted of peripheral blood. This chain joins TRBV28 and TRBJ1-1; possible D gene TRBD1, 5 bases. This TCR was recovered from a man between 60 and 75 years old with active or convalescent COVID-19. This CDR3 reads CASSWRGRGAFF. Here the CDR3 DNA reads TGTGCCAGCAGTTGGAGGGGACGGGGAGCTTTCTTT.